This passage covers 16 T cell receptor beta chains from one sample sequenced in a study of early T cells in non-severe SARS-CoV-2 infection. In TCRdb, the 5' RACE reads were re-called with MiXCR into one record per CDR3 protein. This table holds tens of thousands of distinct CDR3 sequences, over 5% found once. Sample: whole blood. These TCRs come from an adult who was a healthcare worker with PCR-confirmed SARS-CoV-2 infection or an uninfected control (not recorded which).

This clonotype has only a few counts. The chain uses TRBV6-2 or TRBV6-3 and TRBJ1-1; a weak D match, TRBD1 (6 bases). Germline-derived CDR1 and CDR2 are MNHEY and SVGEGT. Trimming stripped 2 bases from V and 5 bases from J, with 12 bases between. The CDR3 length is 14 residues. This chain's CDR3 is CASSYPGGVTEAFF. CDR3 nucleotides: TGTGCCAGCAGTTACCCCGGGGGCGTTACTGAAGCTTTCTTT.

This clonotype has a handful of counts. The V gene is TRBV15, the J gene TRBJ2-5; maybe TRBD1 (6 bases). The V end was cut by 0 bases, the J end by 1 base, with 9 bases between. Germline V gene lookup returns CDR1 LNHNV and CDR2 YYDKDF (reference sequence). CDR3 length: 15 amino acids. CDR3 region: CATSRDWGPQETQYF. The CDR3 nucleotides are TGTGCCACCAGCAGAGATTGGGGGCCCCAAGAGACCCAGTACTTC.

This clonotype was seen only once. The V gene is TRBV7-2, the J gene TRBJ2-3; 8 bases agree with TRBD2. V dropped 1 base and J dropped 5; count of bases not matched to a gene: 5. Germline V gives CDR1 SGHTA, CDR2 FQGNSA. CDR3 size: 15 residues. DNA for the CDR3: TGTGCCAGCAGCTTAGAAGGCCTAGCGGGAGATACGCAGTATTTT. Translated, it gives CASSLEGLAGDTQYF. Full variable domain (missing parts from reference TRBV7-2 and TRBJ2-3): GAGVSQSPSNKVTEKGKDVELRCDPISGHTALYWYRQSLGQGLEFLIYFQGNSAPDKSGLPSDRFSAERTGGSVSTLTIQRTQQEDSAVYLCASSLEGLAGDTQYFGPGTRLTVL.

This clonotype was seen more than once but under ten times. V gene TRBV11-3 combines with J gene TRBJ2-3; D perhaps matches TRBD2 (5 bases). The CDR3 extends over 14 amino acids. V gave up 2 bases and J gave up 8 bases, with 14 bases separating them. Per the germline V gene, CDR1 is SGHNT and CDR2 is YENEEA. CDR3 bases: TGTGCCAGCAGCTTAACGGCTAGCTCGGGTACGCAGTATTTT. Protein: CASSLTASSGTQYF.

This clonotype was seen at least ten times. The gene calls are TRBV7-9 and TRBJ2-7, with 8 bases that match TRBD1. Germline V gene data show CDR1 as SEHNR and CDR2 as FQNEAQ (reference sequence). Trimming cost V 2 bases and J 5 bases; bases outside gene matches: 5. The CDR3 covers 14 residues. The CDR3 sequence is CASSLTKDRDEQYF. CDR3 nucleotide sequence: TGTGCCAGCAGCTTAACGAAGGACAGGGACGAGCAGTACTTC.

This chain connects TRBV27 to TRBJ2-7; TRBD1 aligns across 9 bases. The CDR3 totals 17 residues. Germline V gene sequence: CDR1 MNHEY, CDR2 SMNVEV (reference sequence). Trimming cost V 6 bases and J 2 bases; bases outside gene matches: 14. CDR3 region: CASRQIPGQGSPYEQYF. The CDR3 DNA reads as TGTGCCAGCAGACAAATCCCGGGACAGGGATCCCCCTACGAGCAGTACTTC.

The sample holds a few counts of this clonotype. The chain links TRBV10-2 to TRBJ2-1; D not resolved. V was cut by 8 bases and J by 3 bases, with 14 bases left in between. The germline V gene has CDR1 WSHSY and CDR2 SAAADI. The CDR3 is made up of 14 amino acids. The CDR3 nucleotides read TGCGCCAGCGCACGGCCTAACGACTACAATGAGCAGTTCTTC. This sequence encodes CASARPNDYNEQFF.

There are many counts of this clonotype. The CDR3 DNA sequence: TGCGCCAGCAGTGGTAATGCGAAGGGCGAAAAACTGTTTTTT. This codes for CASSGNAKGEKLFF. This rearrangement joins TRBV10-1 to TRBJ1-4; D gene ambiguous. V lost 4 bases and J lost 8, with 14 bases in between. In germline, CDR1 is WNHNN, CDR2 SYGVQD (reference sequence). The CDR3 runs 14 residues.

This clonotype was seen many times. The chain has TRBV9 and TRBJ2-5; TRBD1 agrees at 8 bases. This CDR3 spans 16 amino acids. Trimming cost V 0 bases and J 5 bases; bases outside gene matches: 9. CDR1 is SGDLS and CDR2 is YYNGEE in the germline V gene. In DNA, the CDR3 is TGTGCCAGCAGCGTAGGGGCTCAGGGGGCGGAGGAGACCCAGTACTTC. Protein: CASSVGAQGAEETQYF.

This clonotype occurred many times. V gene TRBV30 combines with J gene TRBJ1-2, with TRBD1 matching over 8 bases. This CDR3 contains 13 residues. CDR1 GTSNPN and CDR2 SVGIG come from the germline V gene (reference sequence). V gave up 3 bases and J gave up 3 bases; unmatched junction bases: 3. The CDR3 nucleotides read TGTGCCTGGAGGCCAGGGGGCGACTATGGCTACACCTTC. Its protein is CAWRPGGDYGYTF.

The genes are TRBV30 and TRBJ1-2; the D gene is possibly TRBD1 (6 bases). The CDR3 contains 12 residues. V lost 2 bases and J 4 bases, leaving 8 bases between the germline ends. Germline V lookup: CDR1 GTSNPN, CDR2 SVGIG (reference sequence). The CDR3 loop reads CAWSPDSYGYTF. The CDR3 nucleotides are TGTGCCTGGAGTCCGGACAGCTATGGCTACACCTTC.

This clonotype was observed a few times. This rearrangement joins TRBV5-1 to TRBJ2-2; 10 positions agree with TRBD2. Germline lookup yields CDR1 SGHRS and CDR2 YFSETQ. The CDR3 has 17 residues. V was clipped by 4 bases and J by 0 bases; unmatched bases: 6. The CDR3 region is CASSRDLAGANTGELFF. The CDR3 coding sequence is TGCGCCAGCAGCAGAGATCTAGCGGGGGCGAACACCGGGGAGCTGTTTTTT.

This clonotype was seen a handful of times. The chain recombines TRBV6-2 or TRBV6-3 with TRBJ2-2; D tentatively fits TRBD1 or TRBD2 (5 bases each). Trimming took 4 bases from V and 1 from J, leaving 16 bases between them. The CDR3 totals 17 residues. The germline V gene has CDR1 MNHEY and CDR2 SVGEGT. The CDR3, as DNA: TGTGCCAGCAGTTTTTCCCCAGGGAGAGGGAACACCGGGGAGCTGTTTTTT. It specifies CASSFSPGRGNTGELFF.

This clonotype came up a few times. DNA for the CDR3: TGTGCCAGCAGCTTATTTGACAGCAATCAGCCCCAGCATTTT. It specifies CASSLFDSNQPQHF. J is TRBJ1-5 and V is TRBV7-2; D not certain. CDR1 and CDR2 from the germline V gene are SGHTA and FQGNSA. The CDR3 has 14 residues. The V gene lost 2 bases and the J gene lost 1 base, with 6 bases spanning the gap.

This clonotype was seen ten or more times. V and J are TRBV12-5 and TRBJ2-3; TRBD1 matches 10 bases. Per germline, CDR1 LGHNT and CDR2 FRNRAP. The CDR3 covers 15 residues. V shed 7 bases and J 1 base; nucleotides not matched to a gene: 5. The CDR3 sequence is CASARQGAGTDTQYF. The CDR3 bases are TGTGCTAGTGCCCGACAGGGGGCCGGCACAGATACGCAGTATTTT. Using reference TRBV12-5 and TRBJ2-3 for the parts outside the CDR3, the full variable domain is DARVTQTPRHKVTEMGQEVTMRCQPILGHNTVFWYRQTMMQGLELLAYFRNRAPLDDSGMPKDRFSAEMPDATLATLKIQPSEPRDSAVYFCASARQGAGTDTQYFGPGTRLTVL.

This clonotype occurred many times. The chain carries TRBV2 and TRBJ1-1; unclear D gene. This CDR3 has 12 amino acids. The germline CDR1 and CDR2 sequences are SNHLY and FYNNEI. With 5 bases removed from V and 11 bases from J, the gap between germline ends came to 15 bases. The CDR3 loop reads CASSPGPGLAFF. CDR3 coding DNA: TGTGCCAGCAGTCCAGGACCGGGCCTGGCTTTCTTT.